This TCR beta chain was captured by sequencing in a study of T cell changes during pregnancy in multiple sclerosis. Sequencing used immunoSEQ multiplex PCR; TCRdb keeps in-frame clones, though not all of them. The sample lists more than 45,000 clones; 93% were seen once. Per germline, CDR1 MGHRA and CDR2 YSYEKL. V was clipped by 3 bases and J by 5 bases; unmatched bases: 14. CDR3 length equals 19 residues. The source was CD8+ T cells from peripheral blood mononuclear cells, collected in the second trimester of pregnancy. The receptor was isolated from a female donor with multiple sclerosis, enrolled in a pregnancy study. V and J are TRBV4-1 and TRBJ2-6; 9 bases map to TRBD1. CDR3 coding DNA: TGCGCCAGCAGCCAGGAAGATGGGGGACAGGGCCCCTGGGCCAACGTCCTGACTTTC. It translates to CASSQEDGGQGPWANVLTF.